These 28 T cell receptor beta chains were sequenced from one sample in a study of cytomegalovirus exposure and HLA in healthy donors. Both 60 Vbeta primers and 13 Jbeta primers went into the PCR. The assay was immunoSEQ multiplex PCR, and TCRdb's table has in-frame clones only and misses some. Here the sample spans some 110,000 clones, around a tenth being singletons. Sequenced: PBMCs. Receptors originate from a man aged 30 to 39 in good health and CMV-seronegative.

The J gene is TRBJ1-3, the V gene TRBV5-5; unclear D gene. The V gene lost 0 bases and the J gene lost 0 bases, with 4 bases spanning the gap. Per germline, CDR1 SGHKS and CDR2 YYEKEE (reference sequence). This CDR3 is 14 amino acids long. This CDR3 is CASSLDNSGNTIYF. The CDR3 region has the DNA TGTGCCAGCAGCTTGGACAACTCTGGAAACACCATATATTTT. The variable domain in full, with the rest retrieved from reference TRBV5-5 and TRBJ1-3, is DAGVTQSPTHLIKTRGQQVTLRCSPISGHKSVSWYQQVLGQGPQFIFQYYEKEERGRGNFPDRFSARQFPNYSSELNVNALLLGDSALYLCASSLDNSGNTIYFGEGSWLTVV.

CDR3 in amino acids: CASSPGTEAFF. CDR3 sequence (DNA): TGTGCCAGTAGTCCGGGGACTGAAGCTTTCTTT. V and J are TRBV19 and TRBJ1-1; no reliable D call. Trimming took off 5 bases at V and 5 bases at J, with 6 bases between the two ends. Per germline, CDR1 LNHDA and CDR2 SQIVND (reference sequence). CDR3 length: 11 residues.

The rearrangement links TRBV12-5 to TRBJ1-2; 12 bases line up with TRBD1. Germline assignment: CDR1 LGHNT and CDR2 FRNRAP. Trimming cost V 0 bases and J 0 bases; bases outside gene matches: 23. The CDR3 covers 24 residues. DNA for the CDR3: TGTGCTAGTGGTTTGGTACTGGGGACAGGGGGCGGACGAGAAACTTTGCGGGCTAACTATGGCTACACCTTC. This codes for CASGLVLGTGGGRETLRANYGYTF.

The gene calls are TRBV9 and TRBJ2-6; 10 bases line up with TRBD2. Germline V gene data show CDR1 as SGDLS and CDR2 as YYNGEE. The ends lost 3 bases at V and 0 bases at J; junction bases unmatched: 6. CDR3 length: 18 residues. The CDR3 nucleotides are TGTGCCAGCAGCGCAGGACTAGCGGAATCCTCTGGGGCCAACGTCCTGACTTTC. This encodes CASSAGLAESSGANVLTF.

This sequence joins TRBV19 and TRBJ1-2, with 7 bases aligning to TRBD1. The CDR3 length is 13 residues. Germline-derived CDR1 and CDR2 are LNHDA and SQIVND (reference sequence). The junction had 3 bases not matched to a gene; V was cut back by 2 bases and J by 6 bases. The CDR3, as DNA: TGTGCCAGTAGTATAAGACAGGGAAATGGCTACACCTTC. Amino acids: CASSIRQGNGYTF.

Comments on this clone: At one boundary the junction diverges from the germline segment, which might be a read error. The CDR3 DNA sequence: TGTGCCACCGGCAGAGACAGGGTTTTTACCGGGGAGCTGTTTTTT. This encodes CATGRDRVFTGELFF. The chain links TRBV15 to TRBJ2-2, with 7 nucleotides matching TRBD1. The CDR3 extends over 15 amino acids. Germline assignment: CDR1 LNHNV and CDR2 YYDKDF (reference sequence).

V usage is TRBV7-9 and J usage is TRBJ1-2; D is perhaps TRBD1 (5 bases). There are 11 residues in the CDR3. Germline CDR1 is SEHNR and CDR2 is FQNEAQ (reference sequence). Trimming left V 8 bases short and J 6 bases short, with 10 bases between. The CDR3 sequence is CASGAGNGYTF. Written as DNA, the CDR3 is TGTGCCAGCGGGGCAGGGAATGGCTACACCTTC.

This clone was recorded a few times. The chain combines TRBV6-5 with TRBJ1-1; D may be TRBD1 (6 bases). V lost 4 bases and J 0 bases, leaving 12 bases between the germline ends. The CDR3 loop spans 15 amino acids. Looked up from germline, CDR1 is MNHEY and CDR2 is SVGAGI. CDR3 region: CASSSEQGMNTEAFF. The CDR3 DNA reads TGTGCCAGCAGTTCTGAACAGGGCATGAACACTGAAGCTTTCTTT.

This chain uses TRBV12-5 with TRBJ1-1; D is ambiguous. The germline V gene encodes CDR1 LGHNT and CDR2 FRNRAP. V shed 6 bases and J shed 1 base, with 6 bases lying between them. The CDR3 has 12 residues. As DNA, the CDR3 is TGTGCTAGTGGCTACGGGAACACTGAAGCTTTCTTT. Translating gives CASGYGNTEAFF. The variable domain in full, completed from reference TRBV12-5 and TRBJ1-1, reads DARVTQTPRHKVTEMGQEVTMRCQPILGHNTVFWYRQTMMQGLELLAYFRNRAPLDDSGMPKDRFSAEMPDATLATLKIQPSEPRDSAVYFCASGYGNTEAFFGQGTRLTVV.

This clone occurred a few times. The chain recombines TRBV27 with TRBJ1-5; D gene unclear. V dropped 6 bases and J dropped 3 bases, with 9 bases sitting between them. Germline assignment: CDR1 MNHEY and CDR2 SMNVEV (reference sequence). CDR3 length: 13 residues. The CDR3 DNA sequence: TGTGCCAGCAGCAAAGAGTACAATCAGCCCCAGCATTTT. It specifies CASSKEYNQPQHF.

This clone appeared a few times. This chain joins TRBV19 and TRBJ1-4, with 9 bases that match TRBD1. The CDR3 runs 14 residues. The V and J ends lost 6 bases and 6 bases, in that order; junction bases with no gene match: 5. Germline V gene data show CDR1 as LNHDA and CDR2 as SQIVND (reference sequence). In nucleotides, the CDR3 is TGTGCCAGTAGCCGGGGACAGGGAGATGAAAAACTGTTTTTT. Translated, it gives CASSRGQGDEKLFF. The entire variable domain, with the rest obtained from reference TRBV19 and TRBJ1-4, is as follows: DGGITQSPKYLFRKEGQNVTLSCEQNLNHDAMYWYRQDPGQGLRLIYYSQIVNDFQKGDIAEGYSVSREKKESFPLTVTSAQKNPTAFYLCASSRGQGDEKLFFGSGTQLSVL.

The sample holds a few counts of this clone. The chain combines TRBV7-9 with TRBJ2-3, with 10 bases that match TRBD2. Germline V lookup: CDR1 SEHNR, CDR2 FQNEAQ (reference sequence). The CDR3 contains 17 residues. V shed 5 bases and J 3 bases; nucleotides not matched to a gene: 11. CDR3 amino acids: CASSRGASGSKTDTQYF. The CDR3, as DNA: TGTGCCAGCAGCCGGGGGGCTAGCGGGAGTAAAACAGATACGCAGTATTTT.

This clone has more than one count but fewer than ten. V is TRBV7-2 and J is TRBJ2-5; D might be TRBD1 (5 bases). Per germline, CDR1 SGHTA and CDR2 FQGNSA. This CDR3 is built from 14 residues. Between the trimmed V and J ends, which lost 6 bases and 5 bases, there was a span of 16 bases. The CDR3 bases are TGTGCCAGCAGAGGGGCCCCGATGAGGGAGACCCAGTACTTC. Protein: CASRGAPMRETQYF.

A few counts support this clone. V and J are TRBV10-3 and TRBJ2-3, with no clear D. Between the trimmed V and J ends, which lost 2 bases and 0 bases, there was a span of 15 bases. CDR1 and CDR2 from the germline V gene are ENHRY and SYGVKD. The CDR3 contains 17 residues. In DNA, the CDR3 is TGTGCCATCAGTGAGCCGAGACTGGTGGAGAGCACAGATACGCAGTATTTT. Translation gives CAISEPRLVESTDTQYF.

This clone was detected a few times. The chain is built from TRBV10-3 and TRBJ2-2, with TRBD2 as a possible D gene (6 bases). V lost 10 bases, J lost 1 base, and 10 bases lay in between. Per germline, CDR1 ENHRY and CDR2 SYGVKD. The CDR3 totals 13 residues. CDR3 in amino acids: CATSGVNTGELFF. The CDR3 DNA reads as TGTGCCACCTCGGGAGTGAACACCGGGGAGCTGTTTTTT.

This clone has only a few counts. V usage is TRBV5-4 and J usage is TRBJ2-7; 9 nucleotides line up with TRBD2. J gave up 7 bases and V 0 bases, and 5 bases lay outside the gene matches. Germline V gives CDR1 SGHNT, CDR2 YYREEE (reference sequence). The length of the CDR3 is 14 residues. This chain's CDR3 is CASSLGLAGTEQYF. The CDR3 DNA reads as TGTGCCAGCAGCTTGGGGCTAGCGGGGACGGAGCAGTACTTC.

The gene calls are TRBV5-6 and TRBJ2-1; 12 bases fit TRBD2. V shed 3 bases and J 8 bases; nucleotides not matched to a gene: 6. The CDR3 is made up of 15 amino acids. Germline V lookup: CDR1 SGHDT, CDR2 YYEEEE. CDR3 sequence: CASSSGLAGRDEQFF. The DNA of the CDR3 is TGTGCCAGCAGCTCAGGACTAGCGGGACGGGATGAGCAGTTCTTC. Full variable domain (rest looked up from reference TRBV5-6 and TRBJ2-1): DAGVTQSPTHLIKTRGQQVTLRCSPKSGHDTVSWYQQALGQGPQFIFQYYEEEERQRGNFPDRFSGHQFPNYSSELNVNALLLGDSALYLCASSSGLAGRDEQFFGPGTRLTVL.

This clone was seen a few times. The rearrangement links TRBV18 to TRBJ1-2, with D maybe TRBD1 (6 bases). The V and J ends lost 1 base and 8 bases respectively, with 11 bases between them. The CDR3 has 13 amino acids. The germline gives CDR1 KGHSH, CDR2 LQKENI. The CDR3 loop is CASSPQGVEGYTF. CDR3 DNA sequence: TGTGCCAGCTCACCACAGGGGGTTGAAGGCTACACCTTC. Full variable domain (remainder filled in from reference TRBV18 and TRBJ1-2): NAGVMQNPRHLVRRRGQEARLRCSPMKGHSHVYWYRQLPEEGLKFMVYLQKENIIDESGMPKERFSAEFPKEGPSILRIQQVVRGDSAAYFCASSPQGVEGYTFGSGTRLTVV.

The CDR3: CASSSDPGQGQNEQFF. The CDR3 DNA sequence: TGTGCCAGCAGCTCCGACCCGGGACAGGGTCAGAATGAGCAGTTCTTC. J is TRBJ2-1 and V is TRBV11-3, with TRBD1 matching 9 bases. V shed 4 bases, J shed 7 bases, and the junction held 11 bases outside the gene matches. The CDR3 sequence is 16 residues long. Germline V gene sequence: CDR1 SGHNT, CDR2 YENEEA.

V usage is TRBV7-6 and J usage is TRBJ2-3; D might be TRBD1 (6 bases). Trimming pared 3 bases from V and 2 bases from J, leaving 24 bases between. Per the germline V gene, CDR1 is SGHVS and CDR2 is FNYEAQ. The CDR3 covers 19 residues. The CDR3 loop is CASSFSPPGQGRYTDTQYF. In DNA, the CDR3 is TGTGCCAGCAGCTTTTCCCCTCCTGGCCAGGGGCGCTACACAGATACGCAGTATTTT.

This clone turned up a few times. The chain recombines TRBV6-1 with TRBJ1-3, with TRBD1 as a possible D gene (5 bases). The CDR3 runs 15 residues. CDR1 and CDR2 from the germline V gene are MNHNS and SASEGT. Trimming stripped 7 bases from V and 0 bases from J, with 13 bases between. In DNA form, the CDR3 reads TGTGCCAGCAAGCTCGACAGAAACTCTGGAAACACCATATATTTT. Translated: CASKLDRNSGNTIYF.

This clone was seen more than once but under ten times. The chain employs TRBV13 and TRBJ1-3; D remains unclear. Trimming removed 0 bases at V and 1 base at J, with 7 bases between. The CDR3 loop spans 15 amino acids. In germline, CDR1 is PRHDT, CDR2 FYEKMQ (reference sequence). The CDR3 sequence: CASSLGSRSGNTIYF. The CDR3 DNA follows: TGTGCCAGCAGCTTAGGATCCAGGTCTGGAAACACCATATATTTT. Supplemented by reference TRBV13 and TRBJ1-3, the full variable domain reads AAGVIQSPRHLIKEKRETATLKCYPIPRHDTVYWYQQGPGQDPQFLISFYEKMQSDKGSIPDRFSAQQFSDYHSELNMSSLELGDSALYFCASSLGSRSGNTIYFGEGSWLTVV.

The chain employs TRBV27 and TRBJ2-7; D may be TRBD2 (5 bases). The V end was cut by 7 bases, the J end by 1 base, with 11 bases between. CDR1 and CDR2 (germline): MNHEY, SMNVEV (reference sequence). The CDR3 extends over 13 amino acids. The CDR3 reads CASTRTDSYEQYF. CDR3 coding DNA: TGTGCCAGCACCCGGACTGATTCCTACGAGCAGTACTTC.

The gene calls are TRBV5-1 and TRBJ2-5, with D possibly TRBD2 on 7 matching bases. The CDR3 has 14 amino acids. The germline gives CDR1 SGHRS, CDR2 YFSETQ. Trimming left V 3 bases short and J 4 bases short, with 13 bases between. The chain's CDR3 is CASSSPRGRETQYF. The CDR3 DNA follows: TGCGCCAGCAGCTCACCGCGGGGGCGAGAGACCCAGTACTTC. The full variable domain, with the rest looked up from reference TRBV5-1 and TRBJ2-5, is KAGVTQTPRYLIKTRGQQVTLSCSPISGHRSVSWYQQTPGQGLQFLFEYFSETQRNKGNFPGRFSGRQFSNSRSEMNVSTLELGDSALYLCASSSPRGRETQYFGPGTRLLVL.

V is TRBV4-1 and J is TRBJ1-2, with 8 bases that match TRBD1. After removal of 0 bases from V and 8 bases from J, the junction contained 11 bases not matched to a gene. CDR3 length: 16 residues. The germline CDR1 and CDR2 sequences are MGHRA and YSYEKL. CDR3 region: CASSQDGTGGPRGYTF. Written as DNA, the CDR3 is TGCGCCAGCAGCCAAGATGGTACAGGGGGTCCGCGAGGCTACACCTTC.

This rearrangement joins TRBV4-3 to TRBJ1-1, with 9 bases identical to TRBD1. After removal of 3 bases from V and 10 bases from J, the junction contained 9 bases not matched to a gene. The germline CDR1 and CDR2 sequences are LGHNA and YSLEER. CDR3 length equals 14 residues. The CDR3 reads CASSHLDRGGGAFF. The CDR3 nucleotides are TGCGCCAGCAGCCACCTAGACAGGGGGGGTGGAGCTTTCTTT.

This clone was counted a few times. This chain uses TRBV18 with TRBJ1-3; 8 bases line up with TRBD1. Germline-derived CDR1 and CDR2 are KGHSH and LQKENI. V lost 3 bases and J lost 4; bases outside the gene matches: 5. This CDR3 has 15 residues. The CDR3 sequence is CASSPVTGGGNTIYF. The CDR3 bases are TGTGCCAGCTCACCGGTTACAGGGGGAGGAAACACCATATATTTT.

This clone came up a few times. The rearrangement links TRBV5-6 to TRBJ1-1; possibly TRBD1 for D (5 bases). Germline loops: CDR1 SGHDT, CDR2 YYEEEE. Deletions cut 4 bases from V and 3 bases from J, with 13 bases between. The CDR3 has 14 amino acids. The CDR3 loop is CASSQGAGYTEAFF. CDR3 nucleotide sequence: TGTGCCAGCAGCCAAGGGGCAGGGTACACTGAAGCTTTCTTT.